This is a list of T cell receptor beta chains from one sample in a study of blood T cell repertoires in COVID-19. The method was immunoSEQ multiplex PCR; TCRdb's version includes in-frame clones alone and lacks a portion of them. The sample holds tens of thousands of clones, 75% to 85% seen once. Sequencing was done on a sample of peripheral blood. These receptors were collected from a woman aged 60-70 years with acute or convalescent COVID-19. Each CDR3 is given with its conserved first and last residue. Fields, in order: V gene, D gene, J gene, clone size, CDR3 DNA, CDR3 protein. The D gene is left open where the match is weak. Some rows have no size entry. The others give once, few or many, or a class for an expanded clone.

TRBV6-5	TRBD2	TRBJ2-1	-	TGTGCCAGCAGTTCCGGGACTAGCCCCGTCTTGGGGTTCTTC	CASSSGTSPVLGFF
TRBV5-4	-	TRBJ1-2	-	TGTGCCAGCAGCTTCGGAGGCAGTAACTATGGCTACACCTTC	CASSFGGSNYGYTF
TRBV4-2	-	TRBJ1-1	-	TGTGCCAGCAGCCAAGAGTTAGGGGGCACTGAAGCTTTCTTT	CASSQELGGTEAFF
TRBV5-4	TRBD1	TRBJ1-1	few	TGTGCCAGCAGCTGGGACAGGGGGCGCAACACTGAAGCTTTCTTT	CASSWDRGRNTEAFF
TRBV7-9	TRBD1	TRBJ1-4	-	TGTGCCAGCAGCCAGGGGGGTGCTCGTGAAAAACTGTTTTTT	CASSQGGAREKLFF
TRBV12-3/TRBV12-4	-	TRBJ1-5	-	TGTGCCAGCAGTTTGGAGGACAATCAGCCCCAGCATTTT	CASSLEDNQPQHF
TRBV19	-	TRBJ2-6	-	TGTGCCACCCTCGGACTCTCTGGGGCCAACGTCCTGACTTTC	CATLGLSGANVLTF
TRBV5-4	-	TRBJ2-1	-	TGTGCCAGCAGCCCGGACAGCAATGAGCAGTTCTTC	CASSPDSNEQFF
TRBV19	-	TRBJ1-1	-	TGTGCCAGTAGTATAGGGGGCAGCACAGAAGCTTTCTTT	CASSIGGSTEAFF
TRBV12-3/TRBV12-4	-	TRBJ1-2	-	TGTGCCAGCACTAAGGGGGTGAACTATGGCTACACCTTC	CASTKGVNYGYTF
TRBV18	-	TRBJ2-2	-	TGTGCCAGCTCACCACGGCTAGCGAACACCGGGGAGCTGTTTTTT	CASSPRLANTGELFF
TRBV11-2	-	TRBJ1-5	-	TGTGCCAGCAGCTTAGAACCGGGCGGGACCCAGCATTTT	CASSLEPGGTQHF
TRBV6-5	TRBD1	TRBJ1-4	once	TGTGCCAGCCGGACAGGGTTTGAAAAACTGTTTTTT	CASRTGFEKLFF
TRBV5-6	-	TRBJ2-5	-	TGTGCCAGCAGCTTGGCAGGGGGGCCCTCTCAAGAGACCCAGTACTTC	CASSLAGGPSQETQYF
TRBV19	-	TRBJ1-3	-	TGTGCCAGTAGCTTCAAGGGTCGACTAACTGGAAACACCATATATTTT	CASSFKGRLTGNTIYF
TRBV9	TRBD2	TRBJ2-2	-	TGTGCCAGCAGCGTAGCGGGCCGGACTAGCGGGGCCGGGGAGCTGTTTTTT	CASSVAGRTSGAGELFF
TRBV5-1	TRBD1	TRBJ1-6	few	TGCGCCAGCAGTGGGCAGGGGGCTAGTAATTCACCCCTCCACTTT	CASSGQGASNSPLHF
TRBV5-1	-	TRBJ2-7	few	TGCGCCAGCAGCTCGCGACAGAACTACGAGCAGTACTTC	CASSSRQNYEQYF
TRBV11-3	TRBD2	TRBJ2-1	-	TGTGCCAGCAGCCCCGGACTAGCGGGGGCCTCCTACAATGAGCAGTTCTTC	CASSPGLAGASYNEQFF
TRBV5-5	-	TRBJ1-5	-	TGTGCCAGCGCTAGTGGAGGACCTAATCAGCCCCAGCATTTT	CASASGGPNQPQHF
TRBV19	TRBD1	TRBJ1-1	-	TGTGCCAGTAGTTACCGGGACAGGGGGCCGTCCACTGAAGCTTTCTTT	CASSYRDRGPSTEAFF
TRBV7-6	TRBD1	TRBJ2-7	-	TGTGCCAGCAGCCCGGACAGGGGGGAGCAGTACTTC	CASSPDRGEQYF
TRBV6-1	TRBD2	TRBJ2-1	-	TGTGCCAGCAGTTTCACTAGCGGGGGTAGGGGTGAGCAGTTCTTC	CASSFTSGGRGEQFF
TRBV20-1	TRBD2	TRBJ2-2	-	TGCAGTGCTAGTAGCTCTAGCGGGGGGGTAATCACCGGGGAGCTGTTTTTT	CSASSSSGGVITGELFF
TRBV4-1	TRBD1	TRBJ1-4	-	TGCGCCAGCAGTTTTGACAGGGGGCGTGAAAAACTGTTTTTT	CASSFDRGREKLFF
TRBV27	-	TRBJ1-1	-	TGTGCCAGCAGTTCATGGGCTGGGGCTTTCTTT	CASSSWAGAFF
TRBV19	-	TRBJ1-5	-	TGTGCCAGTAGTTTCGACAATCATCAGCCCCAGCATTTT	CASSFDNHQPQHF
TRBV19	TRBD1	TRBJ2-1	-	TGTGCCAGTAGTATAGGGACCGGACAGGGAATACGAGGGCAGTTCTTC	CASSIGTGQGIRGQFF
TRBV11-2	-	TRBJ1-1	few	TGTGCCAGCAGCCCCAGGTGGACTGAAGCTTTCTTT	CASSPRWTEAFF
TRBV6-5	-	TRBJ1-3	-	TGTGCCAGCAGGGAGGGAAACACCATATATTTT	CASREGNTIYF
TRBV19	TRBD1	TRBJ1-2	-	TGTGCCAGTAGCGATCTGCAGGGGGGCGACTATGGCTACACCTTC	CASSDLQGGDYGYTF
TRBV7-8	TRBD1	TRBJ1-1	once	TGTGCCAGCAGCCCCATCGACAGGGCGGACACTGAAGCTTTCTTT	CASSPIDRADTEAFF
TRBV12-3/TRBV12-4	-	TRBJ1-2	-	TGTGCCAGCAGCCTCCGAGGTTACTACACCTTC	CASSLRGYYTF
TRBV5-1	-	TRBJ1-2	-	TGCGCCAGCAGCGGAGGGCAGGGCTATGGCTACACCTTC	CASSGGQGYGYTF
TRBV4-1	TRBD1	TRBJ1-2	-	TGCGCCAGCAGCCAAGAACCCATGGGGACAGGGGGCCTTGGCTACACCTTC	CASSQEPMGTGGLGYTF
TRBV3-1/TRBV3-2	TRBD1	TRBJ1-5	-	TGTGCCAGCAGCTCGACAGGGCGTCAGCCCCAGCATTTT	CASSSTGRQPQHF